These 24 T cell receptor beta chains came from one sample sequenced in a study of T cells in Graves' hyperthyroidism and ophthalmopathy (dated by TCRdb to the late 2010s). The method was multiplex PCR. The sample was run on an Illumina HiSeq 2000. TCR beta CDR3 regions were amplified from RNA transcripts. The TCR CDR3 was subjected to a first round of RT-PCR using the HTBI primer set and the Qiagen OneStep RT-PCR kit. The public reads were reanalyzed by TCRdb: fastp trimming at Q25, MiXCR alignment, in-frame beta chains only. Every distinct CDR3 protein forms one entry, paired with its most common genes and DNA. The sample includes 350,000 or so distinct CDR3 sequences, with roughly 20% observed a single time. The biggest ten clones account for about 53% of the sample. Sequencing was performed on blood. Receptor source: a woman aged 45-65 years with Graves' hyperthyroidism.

The chain's CDR3 is CASNLGQNYGYTF. The DNA for the CDR3 is TGTGCCAGCAATCTCGGTCAGAACTATGGCTACACCTTC. The chain recombines TRBV2 with TRBJ1-2; D not certain. The CDR3 consists of 13 residues. Trimming removed 7 bases at V and 2 bases at J, with 11 bases between. Germline V lookup: CDR1 SNHLY, CDR2 FYNNEI.

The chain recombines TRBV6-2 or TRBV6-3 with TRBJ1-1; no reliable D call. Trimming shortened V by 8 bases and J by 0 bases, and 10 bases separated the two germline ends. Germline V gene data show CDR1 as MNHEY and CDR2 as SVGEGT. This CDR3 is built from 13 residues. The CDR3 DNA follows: TGTGCCAGCGGAGGACTCATGAACACTGAAGCTTTCTTT. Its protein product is CASGGLMNTEAFF.

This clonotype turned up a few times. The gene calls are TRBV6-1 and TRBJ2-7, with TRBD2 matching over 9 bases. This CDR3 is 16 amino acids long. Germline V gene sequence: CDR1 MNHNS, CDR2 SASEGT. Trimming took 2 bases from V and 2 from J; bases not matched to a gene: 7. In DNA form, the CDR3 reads TGTGCCAGCAGTGAACTGGGACTAGCCGTTACCTACGAGCAGTACTTC. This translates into CASSELGLAVTYEQYF.

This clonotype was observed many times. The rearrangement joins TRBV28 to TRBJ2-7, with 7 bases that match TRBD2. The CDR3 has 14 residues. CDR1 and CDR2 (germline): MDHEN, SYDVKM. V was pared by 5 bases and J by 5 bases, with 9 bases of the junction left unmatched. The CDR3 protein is CASSERDRRNEQYF. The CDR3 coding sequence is TGTGCCAGCAGTGAGCGGGATCGGCGTAACGAGCAGTACTTC. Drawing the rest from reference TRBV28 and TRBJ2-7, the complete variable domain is DVKVTQSSRYLVKRTGEKVFLECVQDMDHENMFWYRQDPGLGLRLIYFSYDVKMKEKGDIPEGYSVSREKKERFSLILESASTNQTSMYLCASSERDRRNEQYFGPGTRLTVT.

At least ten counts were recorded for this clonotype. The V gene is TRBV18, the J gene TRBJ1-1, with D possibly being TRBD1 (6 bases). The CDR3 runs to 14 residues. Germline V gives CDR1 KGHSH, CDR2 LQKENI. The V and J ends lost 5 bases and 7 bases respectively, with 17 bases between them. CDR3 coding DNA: TGTGCCAGCTCAGCAGGTCCGGGGGACAATGAAGCTTTCTTT. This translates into CASSAGPGDNEAFF.

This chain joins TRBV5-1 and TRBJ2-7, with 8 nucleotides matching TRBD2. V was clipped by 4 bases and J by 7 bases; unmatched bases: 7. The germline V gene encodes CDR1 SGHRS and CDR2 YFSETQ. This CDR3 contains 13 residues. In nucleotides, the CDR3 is TGCGCCAGCAGCCTTAGCGGGGACGGAGAGCAGTACGTC. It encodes CASSLSGDGEQYV.

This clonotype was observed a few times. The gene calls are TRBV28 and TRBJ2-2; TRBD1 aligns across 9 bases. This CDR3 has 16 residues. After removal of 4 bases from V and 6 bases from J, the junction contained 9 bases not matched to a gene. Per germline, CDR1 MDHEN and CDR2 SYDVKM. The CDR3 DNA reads TGTGCCAGCAGTTCATGGGGGACAGGGAGCCCCGGGGAGCTGTTTTTT. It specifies CASSSWGTGSPGELFF.

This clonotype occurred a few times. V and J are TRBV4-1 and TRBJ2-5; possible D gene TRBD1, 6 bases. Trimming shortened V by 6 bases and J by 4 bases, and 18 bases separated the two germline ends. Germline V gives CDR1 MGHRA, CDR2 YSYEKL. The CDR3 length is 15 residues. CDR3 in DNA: TGCGCCAGCAGGAGTGGCAGGGGTGATGTAGAGACCCAGTACTTC. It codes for CASRSGRGDVETQYF.

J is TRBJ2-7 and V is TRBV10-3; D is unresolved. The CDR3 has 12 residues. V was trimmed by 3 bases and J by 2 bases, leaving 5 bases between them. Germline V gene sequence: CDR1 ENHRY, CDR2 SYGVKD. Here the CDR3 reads CAISDLAYEQYF. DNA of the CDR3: TGTGCCATCAGTGACTTGGCCTACGAGCAGTACTTC.

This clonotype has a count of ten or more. This chain's CDR3 is CASSRTGGADQPQHF. The CDR3 coding sequence is TGTGCCAGCAGCAGAACAGGGGGCGCGGATCAGCCCCAGCATTTT. The rearrangement uses TRBV27 and TRBJ1-5; TRBD1 agrees at 9 bases. The CDR3 length is 15 residues. V lost 6 bases, J lost 5 bases, and 8 bases stayed unmatched. CDR1 is MNHEY, CDR2 SMNVEV, per germline (reference sequence).

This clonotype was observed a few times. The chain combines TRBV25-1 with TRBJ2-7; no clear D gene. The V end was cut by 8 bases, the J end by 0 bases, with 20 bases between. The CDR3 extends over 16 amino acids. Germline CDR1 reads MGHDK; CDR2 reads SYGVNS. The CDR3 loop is CASLYGCRRLSYEQYF. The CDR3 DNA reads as TGTGCCAGCCTTTACGGGTGTCGTAGGCTCTCCTACGAGCAGTACTTC.

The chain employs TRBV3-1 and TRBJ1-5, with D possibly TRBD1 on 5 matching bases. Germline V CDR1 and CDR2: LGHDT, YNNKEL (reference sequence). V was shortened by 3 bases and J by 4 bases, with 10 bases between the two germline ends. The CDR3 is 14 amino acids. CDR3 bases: TGTGCCAGCAGCCATTTTGGGGGGAATCAGCCCCAGCATTTT. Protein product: CASSHFGGNQPQHF.

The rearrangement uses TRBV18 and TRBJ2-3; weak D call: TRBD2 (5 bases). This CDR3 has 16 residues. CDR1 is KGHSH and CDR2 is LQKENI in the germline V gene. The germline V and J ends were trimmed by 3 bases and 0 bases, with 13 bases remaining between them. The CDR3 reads CASSPDGGRSTDTQYF. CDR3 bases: TGTGCCAGCTCACCCGATGGAGGACGAAGCACAGATACGCAGTATTTT.

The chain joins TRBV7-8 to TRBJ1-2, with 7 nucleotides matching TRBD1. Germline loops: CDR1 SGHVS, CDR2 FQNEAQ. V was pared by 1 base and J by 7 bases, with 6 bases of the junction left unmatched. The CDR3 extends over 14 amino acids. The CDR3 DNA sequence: TGTGCCAGCAGCTTAGTCCAGGGGGGAGGTGGCTACACCTTC. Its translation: CASSLVQGGGGYTF.

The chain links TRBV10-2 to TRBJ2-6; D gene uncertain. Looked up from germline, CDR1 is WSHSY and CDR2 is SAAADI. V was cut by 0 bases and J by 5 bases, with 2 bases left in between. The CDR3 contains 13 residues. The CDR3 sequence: CASSESRANVLTF. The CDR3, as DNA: TGCGCCAGCAGTGAGTCCAGGGCCAACGTCCTGACTTTC.

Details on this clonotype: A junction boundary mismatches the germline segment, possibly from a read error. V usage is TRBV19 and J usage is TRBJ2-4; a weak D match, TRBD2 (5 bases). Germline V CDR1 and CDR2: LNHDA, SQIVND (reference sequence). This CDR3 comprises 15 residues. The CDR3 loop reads CASSTAGPVSNIQYF. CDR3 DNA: TGCGCCAGTAGTACCGCGGGCCCTGTGTCAAACATTCAGTACTTC.

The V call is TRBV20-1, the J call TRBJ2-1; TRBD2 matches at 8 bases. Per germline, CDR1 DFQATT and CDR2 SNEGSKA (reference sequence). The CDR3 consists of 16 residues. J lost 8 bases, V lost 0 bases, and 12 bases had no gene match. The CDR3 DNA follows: TGCAGTGCTAGAGATGAAGGACGGGGGGGCCCGGATGAGCAGTTCTTC. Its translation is CSARDEGRGGPDEQFF.

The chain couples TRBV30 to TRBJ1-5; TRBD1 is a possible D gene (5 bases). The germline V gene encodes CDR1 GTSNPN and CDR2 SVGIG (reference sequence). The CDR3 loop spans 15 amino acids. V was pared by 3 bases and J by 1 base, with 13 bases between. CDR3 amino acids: CAWSVPGGSNQPQHF. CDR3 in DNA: TGTGCCTGGAGCGTACCGGGGGGGAGCAATCAGCCCCAGCATTTT. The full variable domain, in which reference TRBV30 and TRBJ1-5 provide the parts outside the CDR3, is SQTIHQWPATLVQPVGSPLSLECTVEGTSNPNLYWYRQAAGRGLQLLFYSVGIGQISSEVPQNLSASRPQDRQFILSSKKLLLSDSGFYLCAWSVPGGSNQPQHFGDGTRLSIL.

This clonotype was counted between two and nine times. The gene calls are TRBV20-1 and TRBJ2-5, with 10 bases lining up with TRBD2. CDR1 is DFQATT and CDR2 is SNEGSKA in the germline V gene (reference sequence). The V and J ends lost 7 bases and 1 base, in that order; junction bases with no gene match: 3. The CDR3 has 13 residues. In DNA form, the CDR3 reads TGCAGTGGAGCGGGGGGGATCCAAGAGACCCAGTACTTC. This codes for CSGAGGIQETQYF.

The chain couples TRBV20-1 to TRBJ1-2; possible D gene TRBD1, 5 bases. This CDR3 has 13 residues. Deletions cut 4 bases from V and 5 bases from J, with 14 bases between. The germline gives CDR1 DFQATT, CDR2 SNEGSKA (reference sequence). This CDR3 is CSANNGEGYGYTF. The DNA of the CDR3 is TGCAGTGCTAATAACGGGGAGGGGTATGGCTACACCTTC.

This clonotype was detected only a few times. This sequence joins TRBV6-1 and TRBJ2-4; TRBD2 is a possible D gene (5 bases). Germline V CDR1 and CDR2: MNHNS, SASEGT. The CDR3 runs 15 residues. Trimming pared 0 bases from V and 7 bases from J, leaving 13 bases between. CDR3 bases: TGTGCCAGCAGTGAAGCGGCTAGCCGGGCGAACATTCAGTACTTC. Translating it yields CASSEAASRANIQYF.

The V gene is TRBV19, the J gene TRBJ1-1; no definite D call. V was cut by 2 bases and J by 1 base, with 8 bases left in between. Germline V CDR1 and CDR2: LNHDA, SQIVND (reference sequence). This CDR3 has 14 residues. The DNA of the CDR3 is TGTGCCAGTAGTATACGAGGGAAGAACACTGAAGCTTTCTTT. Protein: CASSIRGKNTEAFF. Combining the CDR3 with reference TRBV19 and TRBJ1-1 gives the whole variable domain DGGITQSPKYLFRKEGQNVTLSCEQNLNHDAMYWYRQDPGQGLRLIYYSQIVNDFQKGDIAEGYSVSREKKESFPLTVTSAQKNPTAFYLCASSIRGKNTEAFFGQGTRLTVV.

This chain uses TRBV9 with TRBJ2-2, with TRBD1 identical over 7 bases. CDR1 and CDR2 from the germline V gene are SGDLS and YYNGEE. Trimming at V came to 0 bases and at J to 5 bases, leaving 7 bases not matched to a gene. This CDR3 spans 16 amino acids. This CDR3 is CASSVDGQVETGELFF. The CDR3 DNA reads TGTGCCAGCAGCGTAGACGGACAGGTGGAGACCGGGGAGCTGTTTTTT.

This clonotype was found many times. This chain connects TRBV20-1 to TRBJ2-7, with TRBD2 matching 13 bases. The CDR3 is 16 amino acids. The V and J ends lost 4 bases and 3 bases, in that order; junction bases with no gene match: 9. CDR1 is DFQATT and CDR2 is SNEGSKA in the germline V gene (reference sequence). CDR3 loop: CSAIGLAGATVYEQYF. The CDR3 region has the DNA TGCAGTGCTATAGGACTAGCGGGAGCGACTGTCTACGAGCAGTACTTC.